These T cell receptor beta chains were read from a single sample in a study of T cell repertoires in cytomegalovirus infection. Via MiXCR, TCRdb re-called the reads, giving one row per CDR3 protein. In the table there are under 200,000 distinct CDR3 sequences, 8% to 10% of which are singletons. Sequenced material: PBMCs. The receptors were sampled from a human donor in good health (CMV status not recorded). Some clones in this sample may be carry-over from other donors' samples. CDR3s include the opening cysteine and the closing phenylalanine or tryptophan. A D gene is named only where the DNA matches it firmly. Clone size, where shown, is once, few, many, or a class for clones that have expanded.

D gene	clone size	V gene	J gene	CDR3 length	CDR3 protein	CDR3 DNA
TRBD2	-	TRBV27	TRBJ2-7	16	CASSLFPSGRNDEQYF	TGTGCCAGCAGTTTATTTCCTAGCGGGAGAAACGACGAGCAGTACTTC
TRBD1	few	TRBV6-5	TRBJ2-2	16	CASSTDRGSNTGELFF	TGTGCCAGCAGTACCGACAGGGGCTCGAACACCGGGGAGCTGTTTTTT
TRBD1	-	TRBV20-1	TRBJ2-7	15	CSARSWTGMKDEQYF	TGCAGTGCTAGATCATGGACAGGGATGAAAGACGAGCAGTACTTC
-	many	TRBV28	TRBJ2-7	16	CASSWSYRVGSYEQYF	TGTGCCAGCAGTTGGAGCTACAGGGTTGGGTCCTACGAGCAGTACTTC
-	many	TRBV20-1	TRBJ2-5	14	CSAIVGPGQETQYF	TGCAGTGCTATCGTCGGACCCGGACAAGAGACCCAGTACTTC
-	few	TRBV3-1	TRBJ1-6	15	CASSQGIGFVAPLHF	TGTGCCAGCAGCCAAGGAATCGGGTTTGTGGCACCCCTCCACTTT
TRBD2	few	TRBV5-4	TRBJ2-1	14	CASSPSGRIHEQFF	TGTGCCAGCAGCCCTAGCGGGAGGATCCATGAGCAGTTCTTC
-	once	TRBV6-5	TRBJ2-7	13	CASSKPGVYEQYF	TGTGCCAGCAGCAAGCCTGGGGTATACGAGCAGTACTTC
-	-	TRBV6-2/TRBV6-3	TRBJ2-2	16	CASSYAGARSAGELFF	TGTGCCAGCAGTTACGCGGGGGCAAGAAGCGCCGGGGAGCTGTTTTTT
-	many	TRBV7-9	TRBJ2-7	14	CASSFYTGSYEQYF	TGTGCCAGCAGCTTTTACACAGGTTCCTACGAGCAGTACTTC
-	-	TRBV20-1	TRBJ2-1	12	CSARVTVNEQFF	TGCAGTGCTAGAGTCACTGTGAATGAGCAGTTCTTC
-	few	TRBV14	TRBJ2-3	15	CASRDALAHTDTQYF	TGTGCCAGCAGAGATGCTCTAGCGCACACAGATACGCAGTATTTT
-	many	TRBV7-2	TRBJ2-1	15	CASSLLALGGNEQFF	TGTGCCAGCAGCTTGCTAGCGCTCGGTGGCAATGAGCAGTTCTTC
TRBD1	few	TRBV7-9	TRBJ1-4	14	CASSPRQGDEKLFF	TGTGCCAGCAGCCCCCGACAGGGAGATGAAAAACTGTTTTTT
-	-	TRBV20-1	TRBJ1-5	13	CSASDGLNQPQHF	TGCAGTGCCTCGGACGGATTAAATCAGCCCCAGCATTTT
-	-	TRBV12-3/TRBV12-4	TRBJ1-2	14	CASSLPAQGYGYTF	TGTGCCAGCAGTTTACCCGCTCAGGGCTATGGCTACACCTTC
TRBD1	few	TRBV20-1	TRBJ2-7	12	CSADRGTYEQYF	TGCAGTGCCGACAGGGGGACCTACGAGCAGTACTTC
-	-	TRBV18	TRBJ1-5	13	CASSPQEYQPQHF	TGTGCCAGCTCACCCCAGGAGTATCAGCCCCAGCATTTT
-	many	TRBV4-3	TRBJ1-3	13	CASSQDRRNTIYF	TGCGCCAGCAGCCAAGACAGACGAAACACCATATATTTT
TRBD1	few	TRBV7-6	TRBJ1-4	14	CASSIWTGNEKLFF	TGTGCCAGCAGCATCTGGACAGGAAATGAAAAACTGTTTTTT
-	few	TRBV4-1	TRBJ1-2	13	CASSQDGLYGYTF	TGCGCCAGCAGCCAGGACGGACTCTATGGCTACACCTTC
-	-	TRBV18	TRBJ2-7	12	CASSLSGYEQYF	TGTGCCAGCTCACTGTCCGGGTACGAGCAGTACTTC